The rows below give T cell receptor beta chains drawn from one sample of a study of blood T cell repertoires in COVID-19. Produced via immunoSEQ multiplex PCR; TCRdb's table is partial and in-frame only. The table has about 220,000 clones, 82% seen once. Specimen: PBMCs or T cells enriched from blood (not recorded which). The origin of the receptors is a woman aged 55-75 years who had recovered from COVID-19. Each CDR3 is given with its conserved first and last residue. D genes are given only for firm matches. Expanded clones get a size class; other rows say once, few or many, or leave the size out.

CDR3nt: TGCAGTGCTAAAGACGGGGTTGGCTACACCTTC
CDR3aa: CSAKDGVGYTF
abundance: NA
v_gene: TRBV20-1
d_gene: NA
j_gene: TRBJ1-2

CDR3nt: TGTGCCAGCAGCCAAGGGTCCAGGGGGGATCAGCCCCAGCATTTT
CDR3aa: CASSQGSRGDQPQHF
abundance: once
v_gene: TRBV3-1/TRBV3-2
d_gene: TRBD1
j_gene: TRBJ1-5

CDR3nt: TGTGCCAGCAGTAGCAGGTTGGGCGAGCAGTTCTTC
CDR3aa: CASSSRLGEQFF
abundance: NA
v_gene: TRBV6-5
d_gene: NA
j_gene: TRBJ2-1

CDR3nt: TGTGCCAGCAGCTTAGGCTCAGGGGTACATGGCTACACCTTC
CDR3aa: CASSLGSGVHGYTF
abundance: NA
v_gene: TRBV7-2
d_gene: NA
j_gene: TRBJ1-2

CDR3nt: TGTGCCAGTACGCCCACCCGGGGGGGGACAGATACGCAGTATTTT
CDR3aa: CASTPTRGGTDTQYF
abundance: NA
v_gene: TRBV19
d_gene: TRBD2
j_gene: TRBJ2-3

CDR3nt: TGTGCCAGCGCCAAGATCGAGGGGGCGGATACGCAGTATTTT
CDR3aa: CASAKIEGADTQYF
abundance: NA
v_gene: TRBV27
d_gene: TRBD1
j_gene: TRBJ2-3

CDR3nt: TGTGCCAGCAGCACCGGGACACTCCAAGAGACCCAGTACTTC
CDR3aa: CASSTGTLQETQYF
abundance: NA
v_gene: TRBV2
d_gene: NA
j_gene: TRBJ2-5

CDR3nt: TGTGCCAGCTCACCAGGGAGTGTTCGAAACACCATATATTTT
CDR3aa: CASSPGSVRNTIYF
abundance: NA
v_gene: TRBV18
d_gene: NA
j_gene: TRBJ1-3

CDR3nt: TGCAGTGCTAAGGGGGACACCATATATTTT
CDR3aa: CSAKGDTIYF
abundance: NA
v_gene: TRBV20-1
d_gene: NA
j_gene: TRBJ1-3

CDR3nt: TGTGCCAGCAGAAGTCGGCTAGTTCCGGACAATGAGCAGTTCTTC
CDR3aa: CASRSRLVPDNEQFF
abundance: NA
v_gene: TRBV28
d_gene: NA
j_gene: TRBJ2-1

CDR3nt: TGCGCCAGCAGTGAGAATCTGGGCATAGCGGGAGCCACAGATACGCAGTATTTT
CDR3aa: CASSENLGIAGATDTQYF
abundance: NA
v_gene: TRBV10-1
d_gene: TRBD2
j_gene: TRBJ2-3

CDR3nt: TGCGCCAGCAGTGGAGGGACAATGGGTGAAAAACTGTTTTTT
CDR3aa: CASSGGTMGEKLFF
abundance: NA
v_gene: TRBV10-1
d_gene: NA
j_gene: TRBJ1-4

CDR3nt: TGTGCCAGCAGTCTCGACAGGGGAGACAATCAGCCCCAGCATTTT
CDR3aa: CASSLDRGDNQPQHF
abundance: NA
v_gene: TRBV27
d_gene: TRBD1
j_gene: TRBJ1-5

CDR3nt: TGTGCCAGCAGCTTGAGTAGCTCCTACAATGAGCAGTTCTTC
CDR3aa: CASSLSSSYNEQFF
abundance: few
v_gene: TRBV7-9
d_gene: NA
j_gene: TRBJ2-1

CDR3nt: TGTGCCAGCTCCCCGGATCAGGGTCGGACTGAAAAACTGTTTTTT
CDR3aa: CASSPDQGRTEKLFF
abundance: NA
v_gene: TRBV6-5
d_gene: NA
j_gene: TRBJ1-4

CDR3nt: TGTGCCAGCAGCCAATCTAGGGGGATCGGAAACACCATATATTTT
CDR3aa: CASSQSRGIGNTIYF
abundance: NA
v_gene: TRBV16
d_gene: NA
j_gene: TRBJ1-3

CDR3nt: TGTGCCACCAGCAGATCACTACCTGGGACAGGGGATTACGAGCAGTACTTC
CDR3aa: CATSRSLPGTGDYEQYF
abundance: NA
v_gene: TRBV15
d_gene: TRBD1
j_gene: TRBJ2-7

CDR3nt: TGTGCCAGCAGCTGGGGGACAGGGGAAGGTCAGCCCCAGCATTTT
CDR3aa: CASSWGTGEGQPQHF
abundance: NA
v_gene: TRBV5-6
d_gene: TRBD1
j_gene: TRBJ1-5

CDR3nt: TGCGCCAGCAGCTCCTGGCTAGCGGGAGTTGCCTACAATGAGCAGTTCTTC
CDR3aa: CASSSWLAGVAYNEQFF
abundance: NA
v_gene: TRBV5-1
d_gene: TRBD2
j_gene: TRBJ2-1

CDR3nt: TGTGCCAGCTCACCGGCGGGGAGCACAGATACGCAGTATTTT
CDR3aa: CASSPAGSTDTQYF
abundance: NA
v_gene: TRBV18
d_gene: NA
j_gene: TRBJ2-3

CDR3nt: TGCGCCAGCAGCCAAGCATTGGACAGGGACTATGGCTACACCTTC
CDR3aa: CASSQALDRDYGYTF
abundance: few
v_gene: TRBV5-1
d_gene: TRBD1
j_gene: TRBJ1-2

CDR3nt: TGTGCCAGCAGCTTAGATCTAATAGTCTCTCTTTCTGGGGCCAACGTCCTGACTTTC
CDR3aa: CASSLDLIVSLSGANVLTF
abundance: NA
v_gene: TRBV11-2
d_gene: NA
j_gene: TRBJ2-6

CDR3nt: TGTGCCAGTAGTATAGGTTGGGGTCGGTACGGGGGGCGTATCACTGAAGCTTTCTTT
CDR3aa: CASSIGWGRYGGRITEAFF
abundance: NA
v_gene: TRBV19
d_gene: NA
j_gene: TRBJ1-1

CDR3nt: TGTGCCAGCAGTTTAGCCCTAACAGGGTCGCGAGCTTTCTTT
CDR3aa: CASSLALTGSRAFF
abundance: NA
v_gene: TRBV28
d_gene: NA
j_gene: TRBJ1-1

CDR3nt: TGTGCCAGCAGCTTAGTGACAGGGAGCTCCTACGAGCAGTACTTC
CDR3aa: CASSLVTGSSYEQYF
abundance: NA
v_gene: TRBV7-9
d_gene: TRBD1
j_gene: TRBJ2-7

CDR3nt: TGTGCCAGCTCACCCTCGTACCGGGAGGGACCCTCTGGAAACACCATATATTTT
CDR3aa: CASSPSYREGPSGNTIYF
abundance: NA
v_gene: TRBV18
d_gene: NA
j_gene: TRBJ1-3

CDR3nt: TGTGCCAGCAGCTTGGGGGGAGAACTAGCCGCCTCCTACAATGAGCAGTTCTTC
CDR3aa: CASSLGGELAASYNEQFF
abundance: NA
v_gene: TRBV5-4
d_gene: NA
j_gene: TRBJ2-1

CDR3nt: TGTGCCAGCAGCACTTTCCCTGGAAACACCATATATTTT
CDR3aa: CASSTFPGNTIYF
abundance: few
v_gene: TRBV7-2
d_gene: NA
j_gene: TRBJ1-3

CDR3nt: TGTGCCAGCAGATACCCCAGGGGTTCAGGTGGCTACACCTTC
CDR3aa: CASRYPRGSGGYTF
abundance: NA
v_gene: TRBV9
d_gene: NA
j_gene: TRBJ1-2

CDR3nt: TGTGCCAGCAGTGAATTTGCGGGGGGCCTGTCCTACGAGCAGTACTTC
CDR3aa: CASSEFAGGLSYEQYF
abundance: NA
v_gene: TRBV6-1
d_gene: TRBD2
j_gene: TRBJ2-7

CDR3nt: TGTGCCAGCAGTTACTCGGGACAGGGATATAGCAATCAGCCCCAGCATTTT
CDR3aa: CASSYSGQGYSNQPQHF
abundance: NA
v_gene: TRBV6-2/TRBV6-3
d_gene: TRBD1
j_gene: TRBJ1-5

CDR3nt: TGTGCCAGCAGCCCCACGACTAGCCCCTACAATGAGCAGTTCTTC
CDR3aa: CASSPTTSPYNEQFF
abundance: NA
v_gene: TRBV5-5
d_gene: TRBD2
j_gene: TRBJ2-1

CDR3nt: TGTGCCAGCAGGGGAGGGGTGAACACTGAAGCTTTCTTT
CDR3aa: CASRGGVNTEAFF
abundance: NA
v_gene: TRBV2
d_gene: NA
j_gene: TRBJ1-1

CDR3nt: TGTGCCAGCAGTAACACAGGGGGTGAAAAACTGTTTTTT
CDR3aa: CASSNTGGEKLFF
abundance: NA
v_gene: TRBV13
d_gene: TRBD1
j_gene: TRBJ1-4

CDR3nt: TGTGCCAGCAGCGGAACGACTAGCGGGAGGGGGTACAATGAGCAGTTCTTC
CDR3aa: CASSGTTSGRGYNEQFF
abundance: once
v_gene: TRBV7-8
d_gene: TRBD2
j_gene: TRBJ2-1

CDR3nt: TGTGCCAGCAGCCGCGCAGGGACAGGGAGGGAAAAACTGTTTTTT
CDR3aa: CASSRAGTGREKLFF
abundance: few
v_gene: TRBV5-4
d_gene: TRBD1
j_gene: TRBJ1-4

CDR3nt: TGCGCCAGCAGCCAAGATGGGGCAGAAACAGATACGCAGTATTTT
CDR3aa: CASSQDGAETDTQYF
abundance: NA
v_gene: TRBV4-3
d_gene: NA
j_gene: TRBJ2-3

CDR3nt: TGTGCCAGTAGTTTTTACTCAGGGCGCGCCACTGGGGCCAACGTCCTGACTTTC
CDR3aa: CASSFYSGRATGANVLTF
abundance: NA
v_gene: TRBV19
d_gene: NA
j_gene: TRBJ2-6

CDR3nt: TGTGCCAGCAGCCCAGCGCGACTAGCGGGGGGCCCGGATACGCAGTATTTT
CDR3aa: CASSPARLAGGPDTQYF
abundance: NA
v_gene: TRBV7-2
d_gene: TRBD2
j_gene: TRBJ2-3